This TCR beta chain comes out of a study of T cell changes during pregnancy in multiple sclerosis (dated by TCRdb to about 2019). For the wider study: The study examined how the T cell repertoire changed over the course of pregnancy in women with multiple sclerosis.

The CDR3 runs 16 amino acids, cysteine and phenylalanine included. The entry retains the CDR3 DNA only, 48 bases that are in frame from base 1. For this clone: Its antigen is still unknown. Per-base quality was not reported, and no clone a single base away is much larger than it.

Libraries were constructed by the immunoSEQ multiplex PCR assay. Sourced from immuneACCESS, this table was stored by TCRdb with only in-frame sequences that have V and J called. A share of the clones is absent; for the studies checked, an unresolved V gene accounts for under half, and the remainder has no known explanation. Present in this sample are 95,000 to 100,000 clones, 91% of which were seen just once. Of the sample, around 3.1% is held by the ten largest clones. This clonotype was obtained from a female donor with multiple sclerosis, enrolled in a pregnancy study. The chain was built from TRBV1 and TRBJ1-3; the D call TRBD1 from the table was never checked on the DNA. TRBV1 is labeled a pseudogene. The material sequenced was peripheral blood, taken in the second trimester of pregnancy. The encoded CDR3 is CTSSQPGDRSGNTIYF. The DNA reads TGCACCAGCAGCCAACCCGGGGACAGATCTGGAAACACCATATATTTT.